This TCR beta chain was sequenced during a study of post-analysis software for immune sequencing data. The library was made from cDNA and included unique molecular identifiers. TCRdb re-derived calls from the PCR reads in MiXCR, one entry per CDR3 protein. The data show roughly 570,000 distinct CDR3 sequences, under 40% seen once. The CDR3 is 14 residues long. The germline V gene encodes CDR1 DFQATT and CDR2 SNEGSKA (reference sequence). V shed 6 bases and J shed 8 bases, with 20 bases lying between them. Study-level results: About 5 TRBV segments, including TRBV5-6, TRBV5-1 and TRBV20-1, were more frequent in patients than controls.

About this clonotype: Its target is not known.

Sequenced input: blood. This TCR was recovered from a girl under 18 with multiple sclerosis. V usage is TRBV20-1 and J usage is TRBJ2-4; maybe TRBD2 (5 bases). CDR3 sequence: CSATDPGKRDIQYF. The CDR3 nucleotides read TGCAGTGCAACCGATCCCGGGAAAAGGGACATTCAGTACTTC.